This T cell receptor beta chain was found in a study of early T cells in non-severe SARS-CoV-2 infection. Across the study: Unsorted whole blood bulk RNA was sequenced, with unpaired chains.

Individually, cDNA molecules had unique molecular identifiers attached to them. TCRdb analysed the 5' RACE reads with MiXCR anew, one entry per CDR3 protein. This table holds about 90,000 distinct CDR3 sequences, approximately 12% found once. There are many counts of this clonotype. A junction end diverges from the germline sequence, so it may reflect a read error. This TCR was recovered from an adult who was a healthcare worker with PCR-confirmed SARS-CoV-2 infection or an uninfected control (not recorded which). Sequencing used whole blood, obtained at baseline.

The CDR3 reads CASSSLSGNTIYF. The CDR3 nucleotides are TGCGCCAGCTCATCTCTTTCTGGAAACACCATATATTTT. The chain couples TRBV18 to TRBJ1-3, with D uncertain. Germline CDR1 KGHSH, CDR2 LQKENI. The CDR3 has 13 residues.